This T cell receptor beta chain was identified in a study of blood T cells in healthy people across ages. Study-level points and caveats: Lack of knowledge of donor CMV status possibly confounded expanded clonotype changes.

This CDR3 region has 14 residues. Trimming removed 0 bases at V and 3 bases at J, with 8 bases between. Germline loops: CDR1 MGHRA, CDR2 YSYEKL. The individuals who served as donors were healthy Caucasians living in Russia, aged about 6 to 100. Details on this clonotype: The antigen is not known.

Then a second PCR, running roughly 7 to 12 cycles, was carried out with a sample-barcoded 5' primer and a J-beta primer mix. The template-switch adaptor was a 5' adaptor with 12 random nucleotides. It tagged each cDNA molecule. TCRdb itself ran the 5' RACE reads through MiXCR, one entry per CDR3 protein. Of 850,000 to 1,000,000 distinct CDR3 sequences in the sample, 48% were seen once. V usage is TRBV4-1 and J usage is TRBJ1-1; D gene unclear. This receptor was obtained from a man under 40 in good health. Sequencing was performed on blood. The CDR3 region is CASSQDRIDTEAFF. As DNA, the CDR3 is TGCGCCAGCAGCCAAGACAGGATTGACACTGAAGCTTTCTTT.